These T cell receptor beta chains were read from a single sample in a study of T cell responses to AZD1222 COVID-19 vaccine. Generated by immunoSEQ multiplex PCR, the TCRdb table keeps only in-frame clones and is missing some. Of about 99,000 clones in the sample, more than 80% are singletons; the top ten hold over 9.5%. Sample: peripheral blood, taken on day 0 of AZD1222 vaccination. The origin of the receptors is an adult in good health. Both conserved end residues are part of each CDR3. The D gene is left open where the match is weak. The listing skips clone size in some rows; elsewhere it reads once, few, many or a size class.

j_call | d_call | v_call | clone_size | cdr3_nt | cdr3_aa
TRBJ2-1 | - | TRBV7-9 | - | TGTGCCAGCAGCTTGGCCTCTTACAATGAGCAGTTCTTC | CASSLASYNEQFF
TRBJ1-2 | - | TRBV9 | - | TGTGCCAGCAGTAGCGGGACGCGGAGGGGCTACACCTTC | CASSSGTRRGYTF
TRBJ2-1 | - | TRBV11-2 | - | TGTGCCAGCAGCTTAGGGGTGGGGGGCTCCTACAATGAGCAGTTCTTC | CASSLGVGGSYNEQFF
TRBJ1-4 | TRBD1 | TRBV5-5 | - | TGTGCCAGCAGCTTGCGGACAGGAGAGGAAAAACTGTTTTTT | CASSLRTGEEKLFF
TRBJ2-2 | TRBD2 | TRBV5-5 | few | TGTGCCAGCAGCTTGCTGGGCGGGAGGAACACCGGGGAGCTGTTTTTT | CASSLLGGRNTGELFF
TRBJ2-7 | - | TRBV5-4 | - | TGTGCCAGCAGCTTGGGGGGAAGCCTGGGCGAGCAGTACTTC | CASSLGGSLGEQYF
TRBJ2-7 | - | TRBV12-3/TRBV12-4 | - | TGTGCCAGCAGTTTAGGGACATGGCAGTACTTC | CASSLGTWQYF
TRBJ2-7 | TRBD1 | TRBV6-5 | - | TGTGCCAGCGCGCTTGGGACAGGGACCTACGAGCAGTACTTC | CASALGTGTYEQYF
TRBJ2-5 | TRBD2 | TRBV2 | - | TGTGCCAGCAGTGAAGAGGCTAGCGGCCTAAAGGGGTACCAAGAGACCCAGTACTTC | CASSEEASGLKGYQETQYF
TRBJ2-5 | TRBD1 | TRBV24-1 | - | TGTGCCACCAGTGATACGACAGGGTCACAAGAGACCCAGTACTTC | CATSDTTGSQETQYF
TRBJ2-7 | - | TRBV3-1/TRBV3-2 | - | TGTGCCAGCAGCCAAGATCCGGGGGGCCCCTACGAGCAGTACTTC | CASSQDPGGPYEQYF
TRBJ1-2 | TRBD1 | TRBV29-1 | - | TGCAGCGTTGATGAGGGGGCGGGCTATGGCTACACCTTC | CSVDEGAGYGYTF
TRBJ1-2 | - | TRBV18 | - | TGTGCCAGCTCACCGGACAAGAACTATGGCTACACCTTC | CASSPDKNYGYTF
TRBJ2-1 | - | TRBV15 | - | TGTGCCACCAGCGCATCAACACTCGACCGGGATGAGCAGTTCTTC | CATSASTLDRDEQFF
TRBJ1-4 | - | TRBV5-1 | - | TGCGCCAGTGCCGGGACGCCCGGTGAAAAACTGTTTTTT | CASAGTPGEKLFF
TRBJ1-4 | - | TRBV27 | - | TGTGCCAGCAGTTTATCCCGGACAGCCGCAACTAATGAAAAACTGTTTTTT | CASSLSRTAATNEKLFF
TRBJ2-5 | TRBD2 | TRBV6-2/TRBV6-3 | - | TGTGCCAGCAGTTACTTAAAAGCGGGAGGAAGAGAGACCCAGTACTTC | CASSYLKAGGRETQYF
TRBJ1-4 | - | TRBV7-9 | - | TGTGCCAGCAGCTCAGAAGGGAGGAATGAAAAACTGTTTTTT | CASSSEGRNEKLFF
TRBJ2-7 | - | TRBV28 | once | - | CASSSSVTRLVEQYF
TRBJ1-2 | - | TRBV9 | once | TGTGCCAGCAGCGTCAACTATGGCTACACCTTC | CASSVNYGYTF
TRBJ1-1 | - | TRBV2 | - | TGTGCCAGCAGTGTGGCTTTCACTGAAGCTTTCTTT | CASSVAFTEAFF
TRBJ2-5 | - | TRBV24-1 | - | TGTGCCACCAGTTCCGGGACAACCGTGGAGGAGACCCAGTACTTC | CATSSGTTVEETQYF
TRBJ1-1 | TRBD1 | TRBV10-3 | - | TGTGCCATCAGTGACTTGAGACAGGGGGCATCTGAAGCTTTCTTT | CAISDLRQGASEAFF
TRBJ2-7 | - | TRBV19 | - | TGTGCCAGTAGCCCACTACTTGGGGGAGGCCACGAGCAGTACTTC | CASSPLLGGGHEQYF
TRBJ1-1 | TRBD1 | TRBV7-8 | - | TGTGCCAGCAACAGGGGTTTGAACACTGAAGCTTTCTTT | CASNRGLNTEAFF
TRBJ1-2 | - | TRBV30 | - | TGTGCCTGGAGCTCCTATCCGCTGAATGGCTACACCTTC | CAWSSYPLNGYTF
TRBJ2-7 | - | TRBV6-5 | - | TGTGCCAGCAGCCCCCGGCGTTCTAGCTACGAGCAGTACTTC | CASSPRRSSYEQYF
TRBJ1-3 | - | TRBV3-1/TRBV3-2 | once | TGTGCCAGCAGCCAAGATGTCAGGGGTTCGAGAAACACCATATATTTT | CASSQDVRGSRNTIYF
TRBJ1-2 | TRBD1 | TRBV11-2 | - | TGTGCCAGCAGTCAGGGGGCCTATGGCTACACCTTC | CASSQGAYGYTF
TRBJ1-3 | - | TRBV2 | few | TGTGCCAGCACTCAGGGAATCTCTGGAAACACCATATATTTT | CASTQGISGNTIYF
TRBJ2-1 | TRBD2 | TRBV7-3 | once | TGTGCCAGCAGCTCCCGACTAGCGGGAGCCGATGAGCAGTTCTTC | CASSSRLAGADEQFF
TRBJ1-4 | - | TRBV6-5 | - | TGTGCCAGCAGTTACCTTGGGGCAACTAATGAAAAACTGTTTTTT | CASSYLGATNEKLFF
TRBJ1-1 | - | TRBV19 | - | TGTGCCAGTAGAATGGGGAACACTGAAGCTTTCTTT | CASRMGNTEAFF
TRBJ1-2 | TRBD1 | TRBV6-5 | - | TGTGCCAGCAGTTTCCGGGACAGGGGGTTTGGTGGCTACACCTTC | CASSFRDRGFGGYTF
TRBJ1-4 | - | TRBV5-1 | - | TGCGCCAGCAGCCTAGGAGCAACTAATGAAAAACTGTTTTTT | CASSLGATNEKLFF
TRBJ1-5 | TRBD1 | TRBV2 | once | TGTGCCAGCAGTGAGGGCAGGGGGTTGGTTCAGCCCCAGCATTTT | CASSEGRGLVQPQHF
TRBJ1-4 | - | TRBV7-2 | - | TGTGCCAGCAGCGAATCCGGGCACGGAGAGCTGTTTTTT | CASSESGHGELFF
TRBJ2-3 | TRBD2 | TRBV4-3 | - | TGCGCCAGCAGCCAAGATTGGACAGCGGGAGGGGATACGCAGTATTTT | CASSQDWTAGGDTQYF
TRBJ2-7 | - | TRBV19 | once | TGTGCCAGTAGGGTTGCGGGCTCCTACGAGCAGTACTTC | CASRVAGSYEQYF
TRBJ2-2 | - | TRBV19 | - | TGTGCCAGTAGTAAGGGCGGAGCCTACACCGGGGAGCTGTTTTTT | CASSKGGAYTGELFF
TRBJ1-6 | - | TRBV2 | - | TGTGCCAGCAGGGACCTGGGGGCAGGGGCGAATTCACCCCTCCACTTT | CASRDLGAGANSPLHF
TRBJ2-7 | TRBD2 | TRBV18 | once | TGTGCCAGCTCACCACCGACGGGAGGGAACTCCTACGAGCAGTACTTC | CASSPPTGGNSYEQYF
TRBJ1-4 | TRBD1 | TRBV11-2 | - | TGTGCCAGCAGCTCAATTACAGGGGGCCGTGAAAAACTGTTTTTT | CASSSITGGREKLFF
TRBJ1-3 | - | TRBV9 | - | TGTGCCAGCAGCCTGGGGGGCACCATATATTTT | CASSLGGTIYF
TRBJ1-2 | - | TRBV2 | - | TGTGCCAGCAGTGAACTCCGCGGAGGCGGTGGCTACACCTTC | CASSELRGGGGYTF
TRBJ2-7 | TRBD1 | TRBV2 | - | TGTGCCAGCAGTGGTAGGATCGACAGGGTGGGTGGCGAGCAGTACTTC | CASSGRIDRVGGEQYF
TRBJ2-4 | - | TRBV7-9 | - | TGTGCCAGCAGCCTAAGTGGCAGGGGGGCCGCAAACATTCAGTACTTC | CASSLSGRGAANIQYF
TRBJ2-7 | TRBD1 | TRBV10-3 | - | TGTGCCATCAAATCGGGACAGGGAAGCGGCGAGCAGTACTTC | CAIKSGQGSGEQYF
TRBJ1-3 | - | TRBV25-1 | - | TGTGCCAGCAGCCGGGGCCAGGGAAACACCATATATTTT | CASSRGQGNTIYF
TRBJ1-3 | - | TRBV5-5 | - | TGTGCCAGCAGCTTGCTCCTGGCCCACTCTGGAAACACCATATATTTT | CASSLLLAHSGNTIYF